The clone carrying this T cell receptor (beta chain) was seen more than once but under ten times. The CDR3 is 16 residues long. Germline CDR1 reads MNHEY; CDR2 reads SMNVEV (reference sequence). V was trimmed by 5 bases and J by 1 base, leaving 16 bases between them. The data were taken from a study of blood T cell repertoires in COVID-19. Study overall: The United States, Italy and Spain supplied acute and convalescent COVID-19 samples. PBMCs, B-cell-depleted T cells, or T cells were the source of the cDNA or gDNA that made up the material.

Study processing details: It was from reference gene primer amplification that nucleated cell counts were estimated. The protocol was immunoSEQ multiplex PCR, while the TCRdb copy is restricted to in-frame clones and leaves out a portion. V, J and clone size were drawn from that table, and D and trimming were deduced from the DNA. The sample carries 400,000 to 500,000 clones, approximately 90% recorded once. Sample: peripheral blood. The receptor was derived from a woman in her 30s with active or convalescent COVID-19. The J gene is TRBJ2-3, the V gene TRBV27, with D tentatively TRBD2 (6 bases). The CDR3 spells CASSPSGGTGTDTQYF. In DNA form, the CDR3 reads TGTGCCAGCAGTCCCAGTGGGGGGACTGGCACAGATACGCAGTATTTT.